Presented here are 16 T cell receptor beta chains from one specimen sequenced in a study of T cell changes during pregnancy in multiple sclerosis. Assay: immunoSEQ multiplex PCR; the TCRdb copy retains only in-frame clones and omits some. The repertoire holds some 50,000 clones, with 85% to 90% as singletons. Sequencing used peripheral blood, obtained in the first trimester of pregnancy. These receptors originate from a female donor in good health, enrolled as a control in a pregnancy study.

CDR3 sequence (DNA): TGTGCCAGTAGTATAGGGACAGGAGCCTACGAGCAGTACTTC. Translated: CASSIGTGAYEQYF. V is TRBV19 and J is TRBJ2-7; 7 bases are a match to TRBD1. From germline, CDR1 is LNHDA and CDR2 SQIVND (reference sequence). CDR3 length: 14 residues. Trimming cost V 1 base and J 2 bases; bases outside gene matches: 2.

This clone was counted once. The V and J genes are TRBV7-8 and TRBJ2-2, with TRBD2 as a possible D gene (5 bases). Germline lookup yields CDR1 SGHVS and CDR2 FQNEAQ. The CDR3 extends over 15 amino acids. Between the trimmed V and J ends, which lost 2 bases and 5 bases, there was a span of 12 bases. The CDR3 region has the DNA TGTGCCAGCAGCTTACGGGGTTGGGGAACCGGGGAGCTGTTTTTT. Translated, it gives CASSLRGWGTGELFF.

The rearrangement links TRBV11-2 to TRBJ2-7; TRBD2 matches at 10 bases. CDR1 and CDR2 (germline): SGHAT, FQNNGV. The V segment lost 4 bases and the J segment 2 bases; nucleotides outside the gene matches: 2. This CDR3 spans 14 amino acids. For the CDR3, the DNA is TGTGCCAGCAGCTCCGGACTAGCGGCCTACGAGCAGTACTTC. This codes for CASSSGLAAYEQYF.

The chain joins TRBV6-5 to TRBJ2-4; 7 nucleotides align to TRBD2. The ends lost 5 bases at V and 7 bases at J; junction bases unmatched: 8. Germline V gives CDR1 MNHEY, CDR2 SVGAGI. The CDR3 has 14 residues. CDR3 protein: CASSQPRGENIQYF. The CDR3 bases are TGTGCCAGCAGTCAGCCCCGGGGGGAGAACATTCAGTACTTC.

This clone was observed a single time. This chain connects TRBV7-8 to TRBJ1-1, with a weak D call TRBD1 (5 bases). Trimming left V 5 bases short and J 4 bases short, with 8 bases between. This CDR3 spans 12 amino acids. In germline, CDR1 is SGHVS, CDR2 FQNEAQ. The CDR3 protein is CASSPDITEAFF. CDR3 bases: TGTGCCAGCAGCCCGGACATCACTGAAGCTTTCTTT.

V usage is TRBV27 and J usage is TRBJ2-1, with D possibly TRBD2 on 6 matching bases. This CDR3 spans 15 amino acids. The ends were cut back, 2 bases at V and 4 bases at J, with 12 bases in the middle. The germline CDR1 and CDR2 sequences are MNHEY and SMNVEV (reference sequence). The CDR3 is CASSLISGTYNEQFF. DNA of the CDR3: TGTGCCAGCAGTTTAATTAGCGGTACTTACAATGAGCAGTTCTTC.

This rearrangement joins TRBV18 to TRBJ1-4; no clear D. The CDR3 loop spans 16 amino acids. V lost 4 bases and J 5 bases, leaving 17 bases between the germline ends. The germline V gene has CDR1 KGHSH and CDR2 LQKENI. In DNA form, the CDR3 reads TGTGCCAGCTCACTTTTCCTCAGGCAAAAAAATGAAAAACTGTTTTTT. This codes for CASSLFLRQKNEKLFF.

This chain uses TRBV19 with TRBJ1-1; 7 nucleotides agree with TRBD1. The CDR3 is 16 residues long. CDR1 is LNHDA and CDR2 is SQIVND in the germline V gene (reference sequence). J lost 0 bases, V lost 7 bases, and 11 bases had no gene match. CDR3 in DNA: TGTGCCAGTATCCCCCTGACAGGGTTGATGAACACTGAAGCTTTCTTT. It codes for CASIPLTGLMNTEAFF. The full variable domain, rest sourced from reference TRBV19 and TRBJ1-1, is DGGITQSPKYLFRKEGQNVTLSCEQNLNHDAMYWYRQDPGQGLRLIYYSQIVNDFQKGDIAEGYSVSREKKESFPLTVTSAQKNPTAFYLCASIPLTGLMNTEAFFGQGTRLTVV.

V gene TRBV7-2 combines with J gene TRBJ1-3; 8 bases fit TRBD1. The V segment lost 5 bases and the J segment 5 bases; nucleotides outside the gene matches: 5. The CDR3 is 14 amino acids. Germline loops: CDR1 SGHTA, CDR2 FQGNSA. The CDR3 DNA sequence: TGTGCCAGCAGCCCAGGACAGGGCCGAAACACCATATATTTT. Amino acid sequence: CASSPGQGRNTIYF.

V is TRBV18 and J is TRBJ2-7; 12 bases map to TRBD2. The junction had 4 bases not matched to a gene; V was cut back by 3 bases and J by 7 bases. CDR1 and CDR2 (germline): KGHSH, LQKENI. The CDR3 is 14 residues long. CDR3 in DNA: TGTGCCAGCTCACCGGCGACTAGCGGGGGTGAGCAGTACTTC. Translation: CASSPATSGGEQYF.

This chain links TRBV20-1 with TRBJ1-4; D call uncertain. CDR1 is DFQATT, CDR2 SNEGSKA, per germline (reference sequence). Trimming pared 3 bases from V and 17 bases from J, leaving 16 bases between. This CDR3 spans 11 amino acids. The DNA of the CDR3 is TGCAGTGCTAGGAGGGAGCGGAGGGTCTTTTTT. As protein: CSARRERRVFF.

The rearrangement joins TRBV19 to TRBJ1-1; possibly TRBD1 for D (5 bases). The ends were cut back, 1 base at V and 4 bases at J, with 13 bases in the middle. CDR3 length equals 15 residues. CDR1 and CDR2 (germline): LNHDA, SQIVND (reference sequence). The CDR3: CASSIVKGVVTEAFF. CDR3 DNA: TGTGCCAGTAGTATAGTAAAAGGGGTGGTCACTGAAGCTTTCTTT.

CDR3 loop: CASSAGLAGTKGDTQYF. The DNA of the CDR3 is TGCGCCAGCAGCGCTGGACTAGCGGGAACGAAGGGAGATACGCAGTATTTT. The chain is built from TRBV5-1 and TRBJ2-3; TRBD2 aligns across 12 bases. V shed 4 bases and J 5 bases; nucleotides not matched to a gene: 11. This CDR3 is built from 17 residues. Germline-derived CDR1 and CDR2 are SGHRS and YFSETQ.

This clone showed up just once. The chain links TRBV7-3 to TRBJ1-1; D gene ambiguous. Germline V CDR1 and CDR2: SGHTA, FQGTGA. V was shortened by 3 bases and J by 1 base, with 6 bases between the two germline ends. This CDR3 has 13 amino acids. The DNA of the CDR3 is TGTGCCAGCAGCTTGAGTGCGAACACTGAAGCTTTCTTT. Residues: CASSLSANTEAFF.

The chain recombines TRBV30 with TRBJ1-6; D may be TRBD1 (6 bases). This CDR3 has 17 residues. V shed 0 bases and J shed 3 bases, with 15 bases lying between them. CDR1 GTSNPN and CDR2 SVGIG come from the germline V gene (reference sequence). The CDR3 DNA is TGTGCCTGGAGTGTAATGGGGACATTAATCTATAATTCACCCCTCCACTTT. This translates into CAWSVMGTLIYNSPLHF.

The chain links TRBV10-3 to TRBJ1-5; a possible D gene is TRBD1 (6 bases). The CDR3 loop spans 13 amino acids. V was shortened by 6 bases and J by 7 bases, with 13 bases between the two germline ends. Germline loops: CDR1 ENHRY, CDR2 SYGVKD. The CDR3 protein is CAISRDKRQPQHF. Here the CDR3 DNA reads TGTGCCATCAGCCGGGACAAAAGACAGCCCCAGCATTTT.